This TCR beta chain was identified during a study of CD8 T cells in Susac syndrome. General study findings and limits: The study's TCR sequencing and HLA analysis covered a relatively small number of individuals, and the study acknowledged this.

With regard to this clonotype: Its antigen is not known.

Reverse transcription of roughly 0.5 to 1 ug RNA was performed with random hexamers. Amplification of TCR beta CDR3 was carried out by immunoSEQ multiplex PCR, which covered 54 Vbeta and 13 Jbeta segments. In TCRdb, the immunoSEQ multiplex PCR reads were re-called with MiXCR into one record per CDR3 protein. Counted here are around 150,000 distinct CDR3 sequences, around 94% occurring once; the ten biggest clones make up more than 0.12%. Sequencing of TCR beta was undertaken in CD8+ and CD4+ T cells derived from blood. TEMRA cells were FACS-enriched, and CD8+ and CD4+ T cells were isolated negatively. The germline V and J ends were trimmed by 5 bases and 0 bases, with 10 bases remaining between them. The CDR3 extends over 13 amino acids. The germline CDR1 and CDR2 sequences are SQVTM and ANQGSEA.

This rearrangement joins TRBV29-1 to TRBJ1-1, with D perhaps matching TRBD1 (6 bases). Sequenced sample: CD4+ T cells from PBMCs. The receptor was derived from a human donor in good health. The DNA of the CDR3 is TGCAGCGTTATGCAGGGGATGAACACTGAAGCTTTCTTT. Translating gives CSVMQGMNTEAFF. Filled out from reference TRBV29-1 and TRBJ1-1, the complete variable domain reads SAVISQKPSRDICQRGTSLTIQCQVDSQVTMMFWYRQQPGQSLTLIATANQGSEATYESGFVIDKFPISRPNLTFSTLTVSNMSPEDSSIYLCSVMQGMNTEAFFGQGTRLTVV.